This T cell receptor beta chain was recovered during a study of blood T cell repertoires in COVID-19. CDR1 is MNHEY and CDR2 is SVGEGT in the germline V gene. This CDR3 region has 15 residues. Trimming left V 5 bases short and J 4 bases short, with 12 bases between. Original processing methods: Reference gene primer amplification yielded estimated nucleated cell counts. Some clones are missing from TCRdb's copy, which holds only in-frame ones; the method was immunoSEQ multiplex PCR. V and J calls and clone size come straight from that table; D and trimming were deduced from the DNA. The top ten clones hold 43% of a sample with around 61,000 clones, 85% to 90% of them seen once.

This sequence joins TRBV6-2 or TRBV6-3 and TRBJ2-6; D possibly corresponds to TRBD1 (5 bases). The sequenced sample was peripheral blood. The TCR comes from a woman in her fifties or sixties with COVID-19, enrolled during active disease. The CDR3 DNA is TGTGCCAGCAGTCCCCAGGGTGAGGGGGCCAACGTCCTGACTTTC. As protein: CASSPQGEGANVLTF.